The present T cell receptor (beta chain) was sequenced within a study of blood T cell repertoires in COVID-19. In the study overall: COVID-19 samples collected from the United States, Italy and Spain covered acute and convalescent phases.

This CDR3 spans 12 amino acids. V lost 2 bases to trimming and J lost 9 bases, with 10 bases between them. Looked up from germline, CDR1 is SGHRS and CDR2 is YFSETQ. In the original processing: Amplification of reference gene primers was used by the study to estimate nucleated cell counts. TCRdb's copy holds only in-frame clones and misses some; the assay was immunoSEQ multiplex PCR. The V and J calls and clone size come from that table; D and trimming were worked out from the DNA. Of 98,000 or so clones in the sample, around 85% were seen once. The sequenced sample consisted of peripheral blood. This TCR came from a woman aged 80 or over with active or convalescent COVID-19. The chain has TRBV5-1 and TRBJ2-3; D is perhaps TRBD1 (6 bases). The CDR3 region has the DNA TGCGCCAGCAGCTTTGACAGGAGAACGCAGTATTTT. Translating gives CASSFDRRTQYF.